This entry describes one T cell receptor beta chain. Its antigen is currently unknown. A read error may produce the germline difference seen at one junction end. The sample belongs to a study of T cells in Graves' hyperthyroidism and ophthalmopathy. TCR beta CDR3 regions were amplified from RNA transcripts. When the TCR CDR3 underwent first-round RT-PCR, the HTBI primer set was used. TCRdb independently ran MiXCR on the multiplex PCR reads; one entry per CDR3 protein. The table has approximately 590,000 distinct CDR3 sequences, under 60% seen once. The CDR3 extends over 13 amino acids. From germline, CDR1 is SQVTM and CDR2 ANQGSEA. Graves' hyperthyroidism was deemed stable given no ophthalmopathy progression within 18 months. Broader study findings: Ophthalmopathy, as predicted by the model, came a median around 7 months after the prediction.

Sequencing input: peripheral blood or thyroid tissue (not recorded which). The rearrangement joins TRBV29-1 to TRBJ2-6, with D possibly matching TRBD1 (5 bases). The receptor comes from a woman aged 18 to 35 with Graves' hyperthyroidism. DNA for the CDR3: TGCAGCGTTGAACAGGGATGGATGAACACTGAAGCTTTC. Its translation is CSVEQGWMNTEAF.